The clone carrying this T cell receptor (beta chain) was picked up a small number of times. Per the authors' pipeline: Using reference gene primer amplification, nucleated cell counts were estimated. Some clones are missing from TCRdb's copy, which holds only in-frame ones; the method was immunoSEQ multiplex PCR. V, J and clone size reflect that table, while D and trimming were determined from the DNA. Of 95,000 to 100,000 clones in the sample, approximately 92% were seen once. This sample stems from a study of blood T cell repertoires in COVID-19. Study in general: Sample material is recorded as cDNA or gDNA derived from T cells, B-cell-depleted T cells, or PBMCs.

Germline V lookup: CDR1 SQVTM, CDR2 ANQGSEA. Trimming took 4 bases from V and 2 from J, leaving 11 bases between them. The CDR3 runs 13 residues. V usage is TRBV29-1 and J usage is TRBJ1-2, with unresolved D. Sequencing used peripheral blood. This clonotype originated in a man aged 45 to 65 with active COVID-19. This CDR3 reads CSVVVQVNYGYTF. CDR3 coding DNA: TGCAGCGTTGTGGTTCAGGTCAACTATGGCTACACCTTC.